The source of this T cell receptor beta chain is a study of cytomegalovirus exposure and HLA in healthy donors. Study conclusions and caveats: What TCR beta sequences reportedly achieved was accurate prediction of HLA-A and HLA-B alleles in most subjects. In an earlier analysis, productive rearrangement rates for most beta V segments clustered near 87% or 30%. Later findings reportedly placed an Asian-associated ancestry cluster below the approximately 670-donor mean for N-insertions. Confirmation in vitro established that a few CMV-associated chains were specific for CMV antigens.

The study ran its PCR with 60 Vbeta and 13 Jbeta primers. This table comes from immunoSEQ multiplex PCR, and its TCRdb copy is limited to in-frame clones, with some not included. This table has roughly 200,000 clones, 9.5% appearing once. For this clone: The antigen is unknown.

The specimen sequenced was PBMCs. The TCR originated in a woman aged 25-40 years in good health and CMV-seropositive.

CDR3 in DNA: TGTGCCACCAGCAGAGATCGAAACAGGGAGGAGACCCAGTACTTC. Protein product: CATSRDRNREETQYF. The V call is TRBV15, the J call TRBJ2-5; D possibly corresponds to TRBD1 (6 bases). This CDR3 comprises 15 residues. The V end was cut by 0 bases, the J end by 5 bases, with 13 bases between. CDR1 LNHNV and CDR2 YYDKDF come from the germline V gene (reference sequence).